The 20 T cell receptor beta chains in this list originate from one sample, sequenced in a study of T cell responses to AZD1222 COVID-19 vaccine (dated by TCRdb to the early 2020s). The time point label, read with the paper, signifies: baseline before first vaccination. According to the study, the label for this sample's treatment or condition signals: meningococcal conjugate vaccine given as trial control. The receptor library was made with the immunoSEQ multiplex PCR assay. TCRdb retrieved this table from immuneACCESS and kept in-frame rearrangements only. Not all clones are present; in checked studies, unresolved V genes account for under half, and no reason is known for the remainder. The sample data list 150,000 to 200,000 clones, and 87% of these were observed just once. Of the sample, around 2.5% falls within the top ten clones. Material: peripheral blood, obtained on day 0 of MenACWY control vaccination. The source is an adult in good health.

This clone came up a few times. The J gene is TRBJ1-3, the V gene TRBV4-3; unclear D gene. Trimming left V 0 bases short and J 4 bases short, with 10 bases between. Germline V gene lookup returns CDR1 LGHNA and CDR2 YSLEER. This CDR3 contains 15 residues. In DNA form, the CDR3 reads TGCGCCAGCAGCCAAGATGGCCGGCCCGGAAACACCATATATTTT. Its protein product is CASSQDGRPGNTIYF.

The chain joins TRBV2 to TRBJ2-2; TRBD2 aligns across 9 bases. The germline CDR1 and CDR2 sequences are SNHLY and FYNNEI. The CDR3 contains 13 residues. After removal of 8 bases from V and 7 bases from J, the junction contained 5 bases not matched to a gene. CDR3 protein: CASGGRAFGELFF. The CDR3 nucleotides read TGTGCCAGCGGCGGGAGGGCCTTCGGGGAGCTGTTTTTT.

This rearrangement joins TRBV19 to TRBJ1-1; a weak D match, TRBD1 (5 bases). Germline V CDR1 and CDR2: LNHDA, SQIVND (reference sequence). V was pared by 2 bases and J by 4 bases, with 5 bases between. The CDR3 extends over 12 amino acids. This chain's CDR3 is CASSIRGTEAFF. In nucleotides, the CDR3 is TGTGCCAGTAGTATAAGGGGCACTGAAGCTTTCTTT.

This clone was detected a few times. The CDR3 DNA sequence: TGTGCCAGCAGCTTAAGAAGTCGGACAGTCTCCTACGAGCAGTACTTC. Amino acids: CASSLRSRTVSYEQYF. This chain uses TRBV7-9 with TRBJ2-7; D possibly corresponds to TRBD1 (6 bases). The ends were cut back, 2 bases at V and 0 bases at J, with 14 bases in the middle. The CDR3 contains 16 residues. Germline CDR1 is SEHNR and CDR2 is FQNEAQ (reference sequence).

The V call is TRBV4-1, the J call TRBJ1-1; D remains unclear. Germline-derived CDR1 and CDR2 are MGHRA and YSYEKL. The CDR3 is 13 amino acids. V was cut by 1 base and J by 1 base, with 4 bases left in between. Written as DNA, the CDR3 is TGCGCCAGCAGCCAAGCCGCGAACACTGAAGCTTTCTTT. Encoded protein: CASSQAANTEAFF.

The rearrangement joins TRBV4-2 to TRBJ2-7; D call uncertain. The CDR3 runs to 14 residues. The V end was cut by 0 bases, the J end by 4 bases, with 10 bases between. CDR1 is LGHNA, CDR2 YNFKEQ, per germline. This chain's CDR3 is CASSQDRTTYEQYF. The CDR3 DNA reads TGTGCCAGCAGCCAAGATAGAACTACTTACGAGCAGTACTTC.

This clone has a handful of counts. This chain links TRBV18 with TRBJ2-3, with 7 bases matching TRBD2. Looked up from germline, CDR1 is KGHSH and CDR2 is LQKENI. Trimming at V came to 6 bases and at J to 5 bases, leaving 17 bases not matched to a gene. The CDR3 loop spans 17 amino acids. CDR3 DNA sequence: TGTGCCAGCTCCTCTCAGGGAGGGGCCGGTGGTGGAGATACGCAGTATTTT. Translated: CASSSQGGAGGGDTQYF.

The chain recombines TRBV20-1 with TRBJ1-5; D not certain. This CDR3 region has 14 residues. Between the trimmed V and J ends, which lost 3 bases and 1 base, there was a span of 10 bases. Germline V gives CDR1 DFQATT, CDR2 SNEGSKA (reference sequence). The CDR3 loop is CSASYQQSNQPQHF. The CDR3, as DNA: TGCAGTGCTAGTTACCAACAGAGCAATCAGCCCCAGCATTTT.

J is TRBJ2-2 and V is TRBV19, with D perhaps matching TRBD1 (5 bases). Per the germline V gene, CDR1 is LNHDA and CDR2 is SQIVND (reference sequence). This CDR3 has 16 amino acids. V lost 3 bases to trimming and J lost 1 base, with 12 bases between them. The CDR3 DNA reads TGTGCCAGTAGTATTCTAGGGGCAAAGAACACCGGGGAGCTGTTTTTT. It translates to CASSILGAKNTGELFF.

The chain recombines TRBV10-3 with TRBJ2-2; TRBD1 is a possible D gene (5 bases). This CDR3 contains 15 residues. CDR1 is ENHRY and CDR2 is SYGVKD in the germline V gene. Trimming pared 8 bases from V and 4 bases from J, leaving 17 bases between. The CDR3 is CAIGAGSGITGELFF. Here the CDR3 DNA reads TGTGCCATCGGGGCAGGGTCTGGGATCACCGGGGAGCTGTTTTTT.

Worth noting for this clone: The sample has other DNA sequences that encode this CDR3 too. This rearrangement joins TRBV2 to TRBJ2-7; the D is unclear. Germline CDR1 reads SNHLY; CDR2 reads FYNNEI. V was clipped by 6 bases and J by 0 bases, with 6 bases between them. The CDR3 has 12 amino acids. The CDR3 nucleotides read TGTGCCAGCAGCCCGAGCTCCTACGAGCAGTACTTC. Its translation is CASSPSSYEQYF.

V usage is TRBV7-3 and J usage is TRBJ2-3; D possibly corresponds to TRBD2 (6 bases). The germline V gene has CDR1 SGHTA and CDR2 FQGTGA. This CDR3 is built from 15 residues. Trimming cost V 0 bases and J 2 bases, with 9 bases left between them. CDR3 nucleotide sequence: TGTGCCAGCAGCTTAACTAGCGGAGTCACAGATACGCAGTATTTT. The encoded protein is CASSLTSGVTDTQYF. The whole variable domain, remainder taken from reference TRBV7-3 and TRBJ2-3, is GAGVSQTPSNKVTEKGKYVELRCDPISGHTALYWYRQSLGQGPEFLIYFQGTGAADDSGLPNDRFFAVRPEGSVSTLKIQRTERGDSAVYLCASSLTSGVTDTQYFGPGTRLTVL.

The rearrangement uses TRBV7-8 and TRBJ1-5; D possibly corresponds to TRBD1 (5 bases). Germline loops: CDR1 SGHVS, CDR2 FQNEAQ. This CDR3 is built from 15 residues. Between the trimmed V and J ends, which lost 5 bases and 3 bases, there was a span of 14 bases. CDR3 sequence: CASSPGDSLNQPQHF. In nucleotides, the CDR3 is TGTGCCAGCAGCCCGGGGGACTCCCTCAATCAGCCCCAGCATTTT.

The J gene is TRBJ1-3, the V gene TRBV9; unclear D gene. The CDR3 spans 17 residues. The germline V gene encodes CDR1 SGDLS and CDR2 YYNGEE. Trimming took 4 bases from V and 0 from J, leaving 17 bases between them. CDR3 coding DNA: TGTGCCAGCAGCCCTCGAGGCAGGCCCAGCTCTGGAAACACCATATATTTT. It encodes CASSPRGRPSSGNTIYF. Based on the CDR3 plus reference TRBV9 and TRBJ1-3, the full variable domain is DSGVTQTPKHLITATGQRVTLRCSPRSGDLSVYWYQQSLDQGLQFLIQYYNGEERAKGNILERFSAQQFPDLHSELNLSSLELGDSALYFCASSPRGRPSSGNTIYFGEGSWLTVV.

This chain connects TRBV7-9 to TRBJ2-7, with TRBD2 identical over 11 bases. The CDR3 length is 14 residues. After removal of 6 bases from V and 6 bases from J, the junction contained 7 bases not matched to a gene. The germline gives CDR1 SEHNR, CDR2 FQNEAQ (reference sequence). The CDR3 DNA follows: TGTGCCAGCAGTTCGGTAGCGGGGGGGCCCGAGCAGTACTTC. Its protein is CASSSVAGGPEQYF. Full variable domain (outside the CDR3, taken from reference TRBV7-9 and TRBJ2-7): DTGVSQNPRHKITKRGQNVTFRCDPISEHNRLYWYRQTLGQGPEFLTYFQNEAQLEKSRLLSDRFSAERPKGSFSTLEIQRTEQGDSAMYLCASSSVAGGPEQYFGPGTRLTVT.

This clone was seen only a few times. This chain joins TRBV6-1 and TRBJ2-7; D is possibly TRBD1 or TRBD2 (6 bases each). V was shortened by 1 base and J by 2 bases, with 12 bases between the two germline ends. Germline CDR1 MNHNS, CDR2 SASEGT. The length of the CDR3 is 15 residues. The CDR3 spells CASSEVGGFTYEQYF. The CDR3 coding sequence is TGTGCCAGCAGTGAAGTGGGGGGCTTTACCTACGAGCAGTACTTC.

A few counts support this clone. The chain carries TRBV14 and TRBJ2-1; 11 bases are a match to TRBD2. The CDR3 runs 19 residues. V shed 0 bases, J shed 0 bases, and the junction held 7 bases outside the gene matches. The germline CDR1 and CDR2 sequences are SGHDN and FVKESK. This CDR3 reads CASSQDVLTSGISYNEQFF. CDR3 DNA: TGTGCCAGCAGCCAAGACGTCTTGACTAGCGGGATCTCCTACAATGAGCAGTTCTTC.

V and J are TRBV6-5 and TRBJ1-1, with D maybe TRBD1 (5 bases). This CDR3 spans 11 amino acids. The V gene lost 11 bases and the J gene lost 4 bases, with 11 bases spanning the gap. Germline CDR1 and CDR2: MNHEY and SVGAGI. The CDR3 DNA reads TGTGCCGGGGGGAGGGGCACTGAAGCTTTCTTT. This sequence encodes CAGGRGTEAFF.

The V call is TRBV5-6, the J call TRBJ2-1; TRBD1 might be the D (5 bases). The CDR3 is 15 residues long. Germline V gives CDR1 SGHDT, CDR2 YYEEEE. V was trimmed by 4 bases and J by 9 bases, leaving 20 bases between them. The CDR3 nucleotides are TGTGCCAGCAGCCAAAATCCAGGGTGGATGGGTGAGCAGTTCTTC. It is translated as CASSQNPGWMGEQFF.

CDR3 region: CASSLDGTSNSPLHF. The CDR3 DNA follows: TGCGCCAGCAGCTTGGACGGAACCTCTAATTCACCCCTCCACTTT. V and J are TRBV5-1 and TRBJ1-6; D gene unclear. The V end lost 0 bases, the J end lost 6 bases, and 10 bases lay between the germline ends. There are 15 residues in the CDR3. Germline CDR1 is SGHRS and CDR2 is YFSETQ.